Sequencing of this TCR beta chain was carried out in a study of blood T cell repertoires in COVID-19. The V end was cut by 1 base, the J end by 5 bases, with 11 bases between. In germline, CDR1 is SGHAT, CDR2 FQNNGV. CDR3 length: 14 residues. Assay: immunoSEQ multiplex PCR; the TCRdb copy retains only in-frame clones and omits some. This table holds around 240,000 clones, about 82% found once. Sequencing was carried out using PBMCs or T cells enriched from blood (not recorded which). J is TRBJ1-1 and V is TRBV11-2, with D unresolved. This TCR came from a woman between 50 and 59 years old who had recovered from COVID-19. This chain's CDR3 is CASSLGGFRTEAFF. Here the CDR3 DNA reads TGTGCCAGCAGCTTAGGAGGGTTTCGAACTGAAGCTTTCTTT. The full variable domain, in which reference TRBV11-2 and TRBJ1-1 provide the parts outside the CDR3, is EAGVAQSPRYKIIEKRQSVAFWCNPISGHATLYWYQQILGQGPKLLIQFQNNGVVDDSQLPKDRFSAERLKGVDSTLKIQPAKLEDSAVYLCASSLGGFRTEAFFGQGTRLTVV.